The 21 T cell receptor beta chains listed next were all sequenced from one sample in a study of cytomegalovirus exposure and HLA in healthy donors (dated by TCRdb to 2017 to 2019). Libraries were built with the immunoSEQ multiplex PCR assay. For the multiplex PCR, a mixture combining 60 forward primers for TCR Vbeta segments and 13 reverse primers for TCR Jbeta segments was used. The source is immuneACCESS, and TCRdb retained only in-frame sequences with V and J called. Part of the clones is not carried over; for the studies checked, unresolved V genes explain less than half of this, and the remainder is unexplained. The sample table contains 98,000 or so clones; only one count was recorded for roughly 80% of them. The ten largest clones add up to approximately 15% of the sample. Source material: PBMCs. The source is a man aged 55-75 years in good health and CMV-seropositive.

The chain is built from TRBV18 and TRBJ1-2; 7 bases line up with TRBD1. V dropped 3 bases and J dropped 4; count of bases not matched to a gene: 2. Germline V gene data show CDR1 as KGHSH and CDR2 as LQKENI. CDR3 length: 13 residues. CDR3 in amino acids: CASSPDRIYGYTF. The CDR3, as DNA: TGTGCCAGCTCACCGGACAGGATCTATGGCTACACCTTC.

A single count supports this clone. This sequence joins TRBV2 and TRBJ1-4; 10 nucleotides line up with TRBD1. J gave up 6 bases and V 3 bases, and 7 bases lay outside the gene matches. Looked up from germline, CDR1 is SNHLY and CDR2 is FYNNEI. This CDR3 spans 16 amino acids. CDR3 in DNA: TGTGCCAGCAGTGACCCGGGACAGGGGATTGATGAAAAACTGTTTTTT. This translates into CASSDPGQGIDEKLFF.

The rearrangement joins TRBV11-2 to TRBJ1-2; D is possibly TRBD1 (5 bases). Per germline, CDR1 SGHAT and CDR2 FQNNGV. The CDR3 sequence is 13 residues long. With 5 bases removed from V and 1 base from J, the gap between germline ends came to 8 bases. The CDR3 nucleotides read TGTGCCAGCAGCAGGGACTTTAACTATGGCTACACCTTC. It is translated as CASSRDFNYGYTF.

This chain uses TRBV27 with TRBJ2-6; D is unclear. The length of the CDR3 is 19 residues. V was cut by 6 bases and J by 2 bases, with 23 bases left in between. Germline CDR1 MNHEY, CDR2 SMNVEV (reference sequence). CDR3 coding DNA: TGTGCCAGCAGCCACTCCCCCCAGCGCCTCAAACCTGGGGCCAACGTCCTGACTTTC. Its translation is CASSHSPQRLKPGANVLTF.

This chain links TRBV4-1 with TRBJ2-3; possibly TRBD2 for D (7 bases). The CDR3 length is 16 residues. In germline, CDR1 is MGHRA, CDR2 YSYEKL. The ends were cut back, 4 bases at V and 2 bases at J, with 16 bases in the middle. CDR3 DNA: TGCGCCAGCAGCCCTCAGGGCGGGGGCCTCACAGATACGCAGTATTTT. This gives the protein CASSPQGGGLTDTQYF.

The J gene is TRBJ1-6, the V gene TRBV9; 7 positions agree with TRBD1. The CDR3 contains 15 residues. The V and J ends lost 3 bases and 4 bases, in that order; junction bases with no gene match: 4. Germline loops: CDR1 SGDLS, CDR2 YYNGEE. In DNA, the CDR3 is TGTGCCAGCAGCGCGGGACAGACTTATAATTCACCCCTCCACTTT. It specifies CASSAGQTYNSPLHF.

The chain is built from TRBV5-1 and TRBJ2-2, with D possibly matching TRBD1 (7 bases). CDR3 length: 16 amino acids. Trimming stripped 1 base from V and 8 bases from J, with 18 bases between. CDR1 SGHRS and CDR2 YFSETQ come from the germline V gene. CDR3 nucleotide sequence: TGCGCCAGCAGCTTGAGGGTCAGACAGGGAGGAGGGGAGCTGTTTTTT. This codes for CASSLRVRQGGGELFF.

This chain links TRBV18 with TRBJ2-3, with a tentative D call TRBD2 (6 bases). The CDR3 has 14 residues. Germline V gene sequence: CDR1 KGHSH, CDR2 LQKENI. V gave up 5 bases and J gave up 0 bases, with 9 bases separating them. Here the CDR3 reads CASSSGTSTDTQYF. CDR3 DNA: TGTGCCAGCTCATCCGGGACTAGCACAGATACGCAGTATTTT.

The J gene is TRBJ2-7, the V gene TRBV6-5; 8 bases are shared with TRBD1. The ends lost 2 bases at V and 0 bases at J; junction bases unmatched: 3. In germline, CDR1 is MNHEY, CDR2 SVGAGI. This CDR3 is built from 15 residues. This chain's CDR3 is CASSYGTGTSYEQYF. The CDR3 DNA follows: TGTGCCAGCAGTTACGGGACAGGAACCTCCTACGAGCAGTACTTC.

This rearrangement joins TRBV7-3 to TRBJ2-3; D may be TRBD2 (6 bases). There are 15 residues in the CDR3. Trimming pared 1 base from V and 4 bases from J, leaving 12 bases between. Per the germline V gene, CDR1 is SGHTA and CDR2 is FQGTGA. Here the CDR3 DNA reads TGTGCCAGCAGCTTAAGACTAGGGGAGTCAGATACGCAGTATTTT. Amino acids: CASSLRLGESDTQYF.

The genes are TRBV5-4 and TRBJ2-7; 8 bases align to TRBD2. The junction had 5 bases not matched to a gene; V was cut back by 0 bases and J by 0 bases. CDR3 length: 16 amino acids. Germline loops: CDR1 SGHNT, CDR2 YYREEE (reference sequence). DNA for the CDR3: TGTGCCAGCAGCTTGGCCGGGGGGGGCCTCTCCTACGAGCAGTACTTC. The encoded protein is CASSLAGGGLSYEQYF.

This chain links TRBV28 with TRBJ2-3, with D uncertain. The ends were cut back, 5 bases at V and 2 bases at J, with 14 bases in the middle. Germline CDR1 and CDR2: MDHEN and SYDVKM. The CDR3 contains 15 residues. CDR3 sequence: CASSHMPSITDTQYF. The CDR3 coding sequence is TGTGCCAGCAGTCACATGCCTTCCATCACAGATACGCAGTATTTT.

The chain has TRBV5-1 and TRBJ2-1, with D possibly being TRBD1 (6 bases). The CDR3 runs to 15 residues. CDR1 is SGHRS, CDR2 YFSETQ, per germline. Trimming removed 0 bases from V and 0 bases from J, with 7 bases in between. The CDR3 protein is CASSLGGLSYNEQFF. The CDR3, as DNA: TGCGCCAGCAGCTTGGGGGGGCTCTCCTACAATGAGCAGTTCTTC.

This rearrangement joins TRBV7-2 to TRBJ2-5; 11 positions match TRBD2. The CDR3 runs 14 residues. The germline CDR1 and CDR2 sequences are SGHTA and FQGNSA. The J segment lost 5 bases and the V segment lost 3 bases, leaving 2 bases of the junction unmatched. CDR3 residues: CASSLSSGGETQYF. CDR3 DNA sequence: TGTGCCAGCAGCTTGTCTAGCGGGGGGGAGACCCAGTACTTC.

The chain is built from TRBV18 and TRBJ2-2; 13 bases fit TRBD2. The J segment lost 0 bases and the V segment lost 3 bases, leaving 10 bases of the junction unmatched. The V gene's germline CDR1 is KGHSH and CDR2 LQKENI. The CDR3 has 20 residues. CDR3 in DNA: TGTGCCAGCTCACCCCCGCTCGGGACTAGCGGGGAGACGAACACCGGGGAGCTGTTTTTT. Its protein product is CASSPPLGTSGETNTGELFF.

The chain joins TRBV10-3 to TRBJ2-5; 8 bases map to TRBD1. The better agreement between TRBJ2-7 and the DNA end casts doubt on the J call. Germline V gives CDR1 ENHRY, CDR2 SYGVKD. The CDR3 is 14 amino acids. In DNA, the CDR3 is TGTGCCATCAGACCGGGACAGGAGAACTACGAGCAGTACTTC. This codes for CAIRPGQENYEQYF.

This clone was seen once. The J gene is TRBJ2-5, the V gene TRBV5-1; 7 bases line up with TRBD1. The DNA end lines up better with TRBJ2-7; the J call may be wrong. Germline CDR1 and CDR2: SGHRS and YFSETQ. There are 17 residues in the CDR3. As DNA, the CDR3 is TGCGCCAGCAGCGCGATAACACAGGGGATTATGGATTACGAGCAGTACTTC. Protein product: CASSAITQGIMDYEQYF.

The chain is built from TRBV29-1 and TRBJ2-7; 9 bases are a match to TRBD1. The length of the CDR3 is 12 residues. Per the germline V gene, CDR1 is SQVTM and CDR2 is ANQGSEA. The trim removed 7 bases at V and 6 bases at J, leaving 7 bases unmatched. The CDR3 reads CSGGQGMSEQYF. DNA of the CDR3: TGCAGCGGTGGACAGGGGATGTCCGAGCAGTACTTC.

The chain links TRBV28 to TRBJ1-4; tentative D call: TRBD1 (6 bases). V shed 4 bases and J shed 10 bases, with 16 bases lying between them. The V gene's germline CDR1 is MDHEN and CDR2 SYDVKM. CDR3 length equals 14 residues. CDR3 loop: CASSYYHRVGKLFF. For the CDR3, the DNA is TGTGCCAGCAGTTACTACCACAGGGTAGGAAAACTGTTTTTT.

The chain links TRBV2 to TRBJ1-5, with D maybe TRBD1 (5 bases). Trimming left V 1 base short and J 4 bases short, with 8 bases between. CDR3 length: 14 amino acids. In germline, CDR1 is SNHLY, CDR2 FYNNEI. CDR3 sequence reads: CASSEGAGNQPQHF. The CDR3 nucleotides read TGTGCCAGCAGTGAAGGGGCAGGGAATCAGCCCCAGCATTTT.

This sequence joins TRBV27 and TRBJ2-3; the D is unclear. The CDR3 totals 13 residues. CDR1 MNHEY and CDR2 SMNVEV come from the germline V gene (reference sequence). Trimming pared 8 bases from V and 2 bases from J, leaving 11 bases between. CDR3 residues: CASSKEVTDTQYF. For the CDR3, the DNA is TGTGCCAGCTCTAAAGAAGTCACAGATACGCAGTATTTT.